The 21 T cell receptor beta chains below all came from one sample that was sequenced in a study of regulatory and conventional T cells in RAG deficiency. Using immunoSEQ multiplex PCR, the repertoire was profiled, and TCRdb retains in-frame clones only, with some absent. The top ten hold under 8.5% of the sample, which has about 3,300 clones, approximately 94% seen once. Blood CD4+ CD25-high CD127-low regulatory T cells supplied the genomic DNA template. The same specimen was also included in a second study, on regulatory T cells. That study reports: Primers: 52 TRBV forward and 13 TRBJ reverse.

Sample: CD4+ Tregs sorted from blood. Receptor source: a human donor in good health.

V gene TRBV5-1 combines with J gene TRBJ2-2; a weak D match, TRBD2 (6 bases). CDR1 is SGHRS, CDR2 YFSETQ, per germline. Trimming removed 4 bases at V and 5 bases at J, with 15 bases between. CDR3 size: 15 residues. The CDR3 sequence is CASSPGTSGTGELFF. CDR3 nucleotide sequence: TGCGCCAGCAGCCCGGGGACTTCGGGAACCGGGGAGCTGTTTTTT.

This clone was seen a single time. V gene TRBV28 combines with J gene TRBJ1-1, with no clear D. Germline V gives CDR1 MDHEN, CDR2 SYDVKM. The CDR3 loop spans 15 amino acids. V shed 6 bases and J shed 0 bases, with 14 bases lying between them. CDR3 nucleotide sequence: TGTGCCAGCAGCCCCCCCGGGAGGTTGAACACTGAAGCTTTCTTT. It translates to CASSPPGRLNTEAFF.

The chain is built from TRBV11-3 and TRBJ2-1; TRBD1 or TRBD2 may be the D gene (6 bases each). V gave up 0 bases and J gave up 9 bases, with 15 bases separating them. The CDR3 is 15 residues long. CDR1 is SGHNT and CDR2 is YENEEA in the germline V gene. CDR3 protein: CASSLDRGGPGEQFF. As DNA, the CDR3 is TGTGCCAGCAGCTTAGATCGAGGGGGGCCGGGTGAGCAGTTCTTC.

V is TRBV28 and J is TRBJ2-7; tentative D call: TRBD1 (5 bases). V was clipped by 2 bases and J by 3 bases, with 14 bases between them. This CDR3 is built from 15 residues. Germline CDR1 MDHEN, CDR2 SYDVKM. This CDR3 is CASSLIRQISYEQYF. The CDR3 DNA sequence: TGTGCCAGCAGTTTAATTAGACAGATAAGCTACGAGCAGTACTTC.

This clone came up once. V and J are TRBV6-6 and TRBJ2-7, with 7 bases that match TRBD1. Germline CDR1 and CDR2: MNHNY and SVGAGI (reference sequence). This CDR3 has 14 amino acids. V was pared by 0 bases and J by 4 bases, with 3 bases of the junction left unmatched. The CDR3 here is CASSYSNRGYEQYF. In DNA, the CDR3 is TGTGCCAGCAGTTACTCTAACAGGGGTTACGAGCAGTACTTC.

CDR3 protein: CASSSGLYEQYF. Written as DNA, the CDR3 is TGTGCCAGCAGCTCGGGCCTATACGAGCAGTACTTC. V and J are TRBV5-5 and TRBJ2-7, with D uncertain. Germline V CDR1 and CDR2: SGHKS, YYEKEE (reference sequence). There are 12 residues in the CDR3. The V end was cut by 3 bases, the J end by 4 bases, with 8 bases between.

The J gene is TRBJ1-1, the V gene TRBV6-1; the D gene is possibly TRBD1 (5 bases). This CDR3 has 14 residues. The germline gives CDR1 MNHNS, CDR2 SASEGT. Between the trimmed V and J ends, which lost 2 bases and 5 bases, there was a span of 12 bases. CDR3 coding DNA: TGTGCCAGCAGTGAACTTTCAGGGTCGACTGAAGCTTTCTTT. It codes for CASSELSGSTEAFF.

This clone came up once. The chain uses TRBV6-1 and TRBJ2-5; 7 bases fit TRBD2. The CDR3 contains 12 residues. The V gene's germline CDR1 is MNHNS and CDR2 SASEGT. Germline trimming cut 5 bases from V and 5 bases from J; bases unmatched to any gene: 2. The CDR3: CASSTSAETQYF. CDR3 DNA sequence: TGTGCCAGCAGTACTAGCGCGGAGACCCAGTACTTC.

CDR3 region: CASSRDRGPGGYGYTF. The DNA for the CDR3 is TGTGCCAGTAGTCGGGACAGGGGGCCTGGTGGCTATGGCTACACCTTC. The chain employs TRBV19 and TRBJ1-2, with 12 bases matching TRBD1. After removal of 5 bases from V and 4 bases from J, the junction contained 8 bases not matched to a gene. Germline CDR1 LNHDA, CDR2 SQIVND (reference sequence). The CDR3 runs 16 residues.

This chain connects TRBV4-2 to TRBJ2-7; the match to TRBD1 covers 12 bases. Germline CDR1 is LGHNA and CDR2 is YNFKEQ. V was clipped by 0 bases and J by 6 bases; unmatched bases: 3. CDR3 length equals 15 residues. In DNA, the CDR3 is TGTGCCAGCAGCCAAGATTGGGACAGGGGGCTCGAGCAGTACTTC. Translating it yields CASSQDWDRGLEQYF.

The chain joins TRBV11-2 to TRBJ1-6; TRBD1 matches at 9 bases. The junction had 3 bases not matched to a gene; V was cut back by 3 bases and J by 6 bases. This CDR3 contains 15 residues. From germline, CDR1 is SGHAT and CDR2 FQNNGV. CDR3 sequence (DNA): TGTGCCAGCAGCTTGAAGGGACAGGGTAATTCACCCCTCCACTTT. Its translation: CASSLKGQGNSPLHF. Filled out from reference TRBV11-2 and TRBJ1-6, the complete variable domain reads EAGVAQSPRYKIIEKRQSVAFWCNPISGHATLYWYQQILGQGPKLLIQFQNNGVVDDSQLPKDRFSAERLKGVDSTLKIQPAKLEDSAVYLCASSLKGQGNSPLHFGNGTRLTVT.

The chain employs TRBV28 and TRBJ1-1, with unresolved D. V was cut by 5 bases and J by 4 bases, with 14 bases left in between. Germline V gives CDR1 MDHEN, CDR2 SYDVKM. CDR3 size: 14 residues. The CDR3 reads CASSPSSGSTEAFF. In DNA, the CDR3 is TGTGCCAGCAGTCCATCCTCAGGCAGCACTGAAGCTTTCTTT. Complete variable domain (other parts from reference TRBV28 and TRBJ1-1): DVKVTQSSRYLVKRTGEKVFLECVQDMDHENMFWYRQDPGLGLRLIYFSYDVKMKEKGDIPEGYSVSREKKERFSLILESASTNQTSMYLCASSPSSGSTEAFFGQGTRLTVV.

The genes are TRBV19 and TRBJ1-1, with D uncertain. The ends were cut back, 4 bases at V and 11 bases at J, with 11 bases in the middle. Germline V gene lookup returns CDR1 LNHDA and CDR2 SQIVND (reference sequence). The CDR3 loop spans 11 amino acids. CDR3 nucleotide sequence: TGTGCCAGTAGTACTCACACGCAGGCTTTCTTT. This gives the protein CASSTHTQAFF. The variable domain in full, with the rest retrieved from reference TRBV19 and TRBJ1-1, is DGGITQSPKYLFRKEGQNVTLSCEQNLNHDAMYWYRQDPGQGLRLIYYSQIVNDFQKGDIAEGYSVSREKKESFPLTVTSAQKNPTAFYLCASSTHTQAFFGQGTRLTVV.

The rearrangement links TRBV2 to TRBJ2-1; no clear D gene. Germline V gene data show CDR1 as SNHLY and CDR2 as FYNNEI. Trimming took off 6 bases at V and 7 bases at J, with 19 bases between the two ends. CDR3 size: 15 residues. The CDR3 DNA follows: TGTGCCAGCAGGACCGGGCCCAGTGAAGGAAATGAGCAGTTCTTC. Protein: CASRTGPSEGNEQFF.

The J gene is TRBJ1-5, the V gene TRBV4-2; no definite D call. Trimming took 1 base from V and 2 from J, leaving 18 bases between them. There are 18 residues in the CDR3. The germline gives CDR1 LGHNA, CDR2 YNFKEQ. CDR3 DNA sequence: TGTGCCAGCAGCCAAGTGTTACGGGGAAAACGGGGCAATCAGCCCCAGCATTTT. Its protein is CASSQVLRGKRGNQPQHF.

The chain has TRBV6-6 and TRBJ2-3; D gene unclear. Trimming shortened V by 2 bases and J by 2 bases, and 8 bases separated the two germline ends. Looked up from germline, CDR1 is MNHNY and CDR2 is SVGAGI (reference sequence). This CDR3 is built from 14 residues. The CDR3 DNA reads TGTGCCAGCAGTTACGGCTCATTCACAGATACGCAGTATTTT. This translates into CASSYGSFTDTQYF.

V usage is TRBV13 and J usage is TRBJ2-4; 8 bases are a match to TRBD1. The V gene's germline CDR1 is PRHDT and CDR2 FYEKMQ (reference sequence). With 3 bases clipped from V and 11 bases from J, the junction kept 6 bases outside the gene matches. The CDR3 length is 13 residues. The CDR3 sequence is CASSFSTGEFQYF. For the CDR3, the DNA is TGTGCCAGCAGCTTCTCGACAGGGGAGTTTCAGTACTTC.

V usage is TRBV6-6 and J usage is TRBJ1-1, with D maybe TRBD1 (5 bases). The CDR3 extends over 15 amino acids. V lost 2 bases, J lost 4 bases, and 14 bases lay in between. Germline lookup yields CDR1 MNHNY and CDR2 SVGAGI (reference sequence). CDR3 nucleotides: TGTGCCAGCAGTTACGCTGGGGCGAAATCCACTGAAGCTTTCTTT. Protein sequence: CASSYAGAKSTEAFF.

CDR3 DNA sequence: TGTGCCAGCTCACCCCTAGAAGCGGGTGAGCAGTTCTTC. This codes for CASSPLEAGEQFF. The V gene is TRBV18, the J gene TRBJ2-1, with a weak D call TRBD2 (6 bases). The ends were cut back, 3 bases at V and 9 bases at J, with 12 bases in the middle. The CDR3 is 13 residues long. CDR1 and CDR2 (germline): KGHSH, LQKENI.

The rearrangement links TRBV19 to TRBJ2-1, with TRBD2 matching over 15 bases. CDR3 size: 15 residues. The J segment lost 16 bases and the V segment lost 7 bases, leaving 14 bases of the junction unmatched. CDR1 is LNHDA, CDR2 SQIVND, per germline (reference sequence). CDR3 in DNA: TGTGCCAGTACTGAAACGGGACTAGCGGGAGGTGGGGCATTCTTC. Its translation is CASTETGLAGGGAFF.

The genes are TRBV11-3 and TRBJ2-2, with 8 positions matching TRBD2. CDR1 SGHNT and CDR2 YENEEA come from the germline V gene. The CDR3 is made up of 17 amino acids. Losses at the gene ends were 5 bases for V and 7 bases for J; bases not matched to a gene: 15. CDR3 coding DNA: TGTGCCAGCAGCCCACGGAGCGGGAGTAACCTAGGCGGGGAGCTGTTTTTT. It encodes CASSPRSGSNLGGELFF.